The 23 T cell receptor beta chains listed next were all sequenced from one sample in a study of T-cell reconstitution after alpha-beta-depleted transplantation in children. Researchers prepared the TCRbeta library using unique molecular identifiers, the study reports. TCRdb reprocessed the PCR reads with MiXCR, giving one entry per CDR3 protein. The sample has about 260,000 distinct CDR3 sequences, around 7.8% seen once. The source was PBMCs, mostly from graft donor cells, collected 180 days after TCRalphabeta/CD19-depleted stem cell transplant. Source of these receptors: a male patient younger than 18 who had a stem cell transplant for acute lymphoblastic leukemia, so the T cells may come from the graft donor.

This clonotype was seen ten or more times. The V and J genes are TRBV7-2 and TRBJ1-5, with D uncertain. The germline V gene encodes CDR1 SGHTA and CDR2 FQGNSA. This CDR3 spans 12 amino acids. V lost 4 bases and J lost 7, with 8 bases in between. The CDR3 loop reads CASSSNGQPQHF. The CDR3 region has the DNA TGTGCCAGCAGCTCGAATGGGCAGCCCCAGCATTTT.

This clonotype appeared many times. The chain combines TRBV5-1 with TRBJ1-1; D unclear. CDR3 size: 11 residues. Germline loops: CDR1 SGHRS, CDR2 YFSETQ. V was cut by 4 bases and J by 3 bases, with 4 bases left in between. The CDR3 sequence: CASSQDTEAFF. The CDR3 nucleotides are TGCGCCAGCAGCCAGGACACTGAAGCTTTCTTT. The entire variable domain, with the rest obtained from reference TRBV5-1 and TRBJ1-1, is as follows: KAGVTQTPRYLIKTRGQQVTLSCSPISGHRSVSWYQQTPGQGLQFLFEYFSETQRNKGNFPGRFSGRQFSNSRSEMNVSTLELGDSALYLCASSQDTEAFFGQGTRLTVV.

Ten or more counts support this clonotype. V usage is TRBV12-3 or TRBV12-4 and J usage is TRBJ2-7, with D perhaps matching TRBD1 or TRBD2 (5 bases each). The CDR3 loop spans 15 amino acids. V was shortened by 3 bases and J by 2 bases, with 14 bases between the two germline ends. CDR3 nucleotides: TGTGCCAGCAGTTTTTCGGGTGTGGGGGCCTACGAGCAGTACTTC. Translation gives CASSFSGVGAYEQYF.

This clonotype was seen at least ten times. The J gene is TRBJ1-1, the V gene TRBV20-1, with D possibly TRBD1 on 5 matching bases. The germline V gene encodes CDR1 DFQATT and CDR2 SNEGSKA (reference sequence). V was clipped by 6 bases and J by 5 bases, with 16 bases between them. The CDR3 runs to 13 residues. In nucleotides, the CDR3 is TGCAGTGCACGGAATAGGGGCGGAACTGAAGCTTTCTTT. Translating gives CSARNRGGTEAFF.

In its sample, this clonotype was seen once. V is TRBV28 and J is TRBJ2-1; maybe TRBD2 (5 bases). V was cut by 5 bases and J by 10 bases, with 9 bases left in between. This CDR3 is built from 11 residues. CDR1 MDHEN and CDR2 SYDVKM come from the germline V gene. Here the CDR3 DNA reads TGTGCCAGCAGTCTCCGACTAGAGCAGTTCTTC. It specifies CASSLRLEQFF.

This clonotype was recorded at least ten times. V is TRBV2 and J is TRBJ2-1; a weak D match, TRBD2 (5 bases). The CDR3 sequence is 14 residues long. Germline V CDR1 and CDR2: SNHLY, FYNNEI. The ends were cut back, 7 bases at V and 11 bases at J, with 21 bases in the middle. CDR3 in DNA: TGTGCCAGCACTCCGGACTCGACCTACCTCCAGCAGTTCTTC. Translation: CASTPDSTYLQQFF. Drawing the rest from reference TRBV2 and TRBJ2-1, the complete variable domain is EPEVTQTPSHQVTQMGQEVILRCVPISNHLYFYWYRQILGQKVEFLVSFYNNEISEKSEIFDDQFSVERPDGSNFTLKIRSTKLEDSAMYFCASTPDSTYLQQFFGPGTRLTVL.

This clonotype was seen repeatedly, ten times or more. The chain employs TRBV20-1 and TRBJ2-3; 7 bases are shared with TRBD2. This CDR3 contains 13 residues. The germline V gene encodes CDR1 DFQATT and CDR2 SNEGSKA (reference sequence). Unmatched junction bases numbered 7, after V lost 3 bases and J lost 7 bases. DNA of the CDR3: TGCAGTGCTAGTCCCCAGCGGGGTCATACGCAGTATTTT. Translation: CSASPQRGHTQYF.

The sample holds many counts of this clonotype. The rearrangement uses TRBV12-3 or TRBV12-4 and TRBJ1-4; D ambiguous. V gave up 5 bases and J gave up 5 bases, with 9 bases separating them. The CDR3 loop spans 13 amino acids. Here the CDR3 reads CASSPGLNEKLFF. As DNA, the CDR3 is TGTGCCAGCAGTCCGGGCCTCAATGAAAAACTGTTTTTT.

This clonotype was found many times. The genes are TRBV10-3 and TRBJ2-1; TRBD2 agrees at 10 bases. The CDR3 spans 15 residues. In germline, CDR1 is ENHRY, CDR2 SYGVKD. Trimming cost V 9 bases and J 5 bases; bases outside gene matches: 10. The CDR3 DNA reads TGTGCCATAAGCACCCAACTAGCGGGAAACAATGAGCAGTTCTTC. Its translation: CAISTQLAGNNEQFF.

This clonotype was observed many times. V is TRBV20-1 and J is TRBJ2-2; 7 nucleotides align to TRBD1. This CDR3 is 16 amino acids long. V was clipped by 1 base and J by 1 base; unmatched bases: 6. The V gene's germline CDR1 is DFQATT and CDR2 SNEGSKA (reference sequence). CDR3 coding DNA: TGCAGTGCTAGAGGAAGACAGGGAGAGAACACCGGGGAGCTGTTTTTT. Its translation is CSARGRQGENTGELFF.

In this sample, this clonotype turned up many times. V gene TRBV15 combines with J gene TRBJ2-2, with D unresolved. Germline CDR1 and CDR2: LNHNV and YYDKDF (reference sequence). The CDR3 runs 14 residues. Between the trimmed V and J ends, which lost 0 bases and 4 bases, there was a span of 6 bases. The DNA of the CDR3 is TGTGCCACCAGCAGAGATGCCACCACCGGGGAGCTGTTTTTT. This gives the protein CATSRDATTGELFF.

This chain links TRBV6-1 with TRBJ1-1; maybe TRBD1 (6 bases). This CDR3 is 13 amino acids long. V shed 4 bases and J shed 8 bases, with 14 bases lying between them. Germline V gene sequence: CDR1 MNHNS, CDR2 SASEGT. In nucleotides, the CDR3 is TGTGCCAGCAGTGCCCTCGGGGGCGCGGAAGCTTTCTTT. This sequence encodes CASSALGGAEAFF.

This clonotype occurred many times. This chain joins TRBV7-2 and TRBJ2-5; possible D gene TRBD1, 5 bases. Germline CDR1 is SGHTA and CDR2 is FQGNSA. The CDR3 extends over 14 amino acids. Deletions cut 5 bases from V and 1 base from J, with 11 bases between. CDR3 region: CASSTWTLQETQYF. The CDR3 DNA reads TGTGCCAGCAGCACCTGGACACTCCAAGAGACCCAGTACTTC. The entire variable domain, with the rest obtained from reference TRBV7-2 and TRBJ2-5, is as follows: GAGVSQSPSNKVTEKGKDVELRCDPISGHTALYWYRQSLGQGLEFLIYFQGNSAPDKSGLPSDRFSAERTGGSVSTLTIQRTQQEDSAVYLCASSTWTLQETQYFGPGTRLLVL.

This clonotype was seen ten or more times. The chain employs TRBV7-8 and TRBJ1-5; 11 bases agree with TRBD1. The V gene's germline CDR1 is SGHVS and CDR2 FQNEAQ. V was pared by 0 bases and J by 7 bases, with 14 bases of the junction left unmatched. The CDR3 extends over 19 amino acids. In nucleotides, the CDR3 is TGTGCCAGCAGCTTAGCGGGGCCCGGACAGGGGGCTTATTGGCAGCCCCAGCATTTT. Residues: CASSLAGPGQGAYWQPQHF. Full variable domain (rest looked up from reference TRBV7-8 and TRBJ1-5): GAGVSQSPRYKVAKRGQDVALRCDPISGHVSLFWYQQALGQGPEFLTYFQNEAQLDKSGLPSDRFFAERPEGSVSTLKIQRTQQEDSAVYLCASSLAGPGQGAYWQPQHFGDGTRLSIL.

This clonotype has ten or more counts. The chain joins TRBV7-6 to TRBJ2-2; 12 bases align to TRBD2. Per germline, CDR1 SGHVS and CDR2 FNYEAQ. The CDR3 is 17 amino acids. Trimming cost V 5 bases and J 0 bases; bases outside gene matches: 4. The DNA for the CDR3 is TGTGCCAGCAGCCGGGGACTAGCGGGCGCGAACACCGGGGAGCTGTTTTTT. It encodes CASSRGLAGANTGELFF.

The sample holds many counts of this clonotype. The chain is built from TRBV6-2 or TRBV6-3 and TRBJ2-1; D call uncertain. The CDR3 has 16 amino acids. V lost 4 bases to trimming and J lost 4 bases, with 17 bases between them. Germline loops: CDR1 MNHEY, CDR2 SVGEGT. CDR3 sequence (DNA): TGTGCCAGCAGTTCCCGAACCGTGACACCTTACAATGAGCAGTTCTTC. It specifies CASSSRTVTPYNEQFF.

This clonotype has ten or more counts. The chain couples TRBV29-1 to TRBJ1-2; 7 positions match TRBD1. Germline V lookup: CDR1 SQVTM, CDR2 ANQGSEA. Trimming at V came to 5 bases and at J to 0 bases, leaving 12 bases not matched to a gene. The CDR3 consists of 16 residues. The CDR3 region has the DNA TGCAGCGTTCGGATCCCCCGGGACAGCACTAACTATGGCTACACCTTC. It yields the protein CSVRIPRDSTNYGYTF.

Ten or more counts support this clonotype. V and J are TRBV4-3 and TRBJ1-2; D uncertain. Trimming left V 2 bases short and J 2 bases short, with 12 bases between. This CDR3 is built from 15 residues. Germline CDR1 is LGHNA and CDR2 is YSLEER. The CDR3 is CASSQRHSLNYGYTF. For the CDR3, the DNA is TGCGCCAGCAGCCAAAGACATTCCCTGAACTATGGCTACACCTTC.

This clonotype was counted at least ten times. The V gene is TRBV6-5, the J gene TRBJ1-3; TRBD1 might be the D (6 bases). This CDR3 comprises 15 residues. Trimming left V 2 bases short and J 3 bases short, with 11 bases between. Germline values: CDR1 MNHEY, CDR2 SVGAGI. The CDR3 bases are TGTGCCAGCAGTTACCGGAGGGGGGATGGAAACACCATATATTTT. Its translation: CASSYRRGDGNTIYF.

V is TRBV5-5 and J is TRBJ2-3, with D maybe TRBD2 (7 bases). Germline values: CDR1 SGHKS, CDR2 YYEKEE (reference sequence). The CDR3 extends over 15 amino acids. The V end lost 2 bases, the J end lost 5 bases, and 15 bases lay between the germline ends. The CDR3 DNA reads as TGTGCCAGCAGCTTTGGACCAGGGGAGGGAGATACGCAGTATTTT. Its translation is CASSFGPGEGDTQYF.

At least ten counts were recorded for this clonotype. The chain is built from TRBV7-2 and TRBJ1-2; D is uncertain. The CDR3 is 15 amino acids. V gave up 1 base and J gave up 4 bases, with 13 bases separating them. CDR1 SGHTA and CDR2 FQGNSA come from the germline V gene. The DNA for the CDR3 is TGTGCCAGCAGCTTAGTCGGTGCCCCGAGCTATGGCTACACCTTC. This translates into CASSLVGAPSYGYTF.

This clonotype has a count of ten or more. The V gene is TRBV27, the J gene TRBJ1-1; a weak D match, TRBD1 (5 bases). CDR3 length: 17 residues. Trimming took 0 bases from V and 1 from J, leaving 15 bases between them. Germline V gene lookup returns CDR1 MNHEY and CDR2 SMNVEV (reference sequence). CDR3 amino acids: CASSLSGWGGRNTEAFF. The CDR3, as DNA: TGTGCCAGCAGTTTATCGGGGTGGGGGGGGAGGAACACTGAAGCTTTCTTT.

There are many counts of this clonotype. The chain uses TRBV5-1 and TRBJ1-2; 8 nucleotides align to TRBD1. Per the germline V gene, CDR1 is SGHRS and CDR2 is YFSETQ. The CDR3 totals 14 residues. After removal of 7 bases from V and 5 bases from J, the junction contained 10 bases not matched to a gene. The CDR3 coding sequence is TGCGCCAGCGCTTCCGGACAGGGAGAGTATGGCTACACCTTC. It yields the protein CASASGQGEYGYTF. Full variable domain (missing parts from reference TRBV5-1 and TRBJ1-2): KAGVTQTPRYLIKTRGQQVTLSCSPISGHRSVSWYQQTPGQGLQFLFEYFSETQRNKGNFPGRFSGRQFSNSRSEMNVSTLELGDSALYLCASASGQGEYGYTFGSGTRLTVV.